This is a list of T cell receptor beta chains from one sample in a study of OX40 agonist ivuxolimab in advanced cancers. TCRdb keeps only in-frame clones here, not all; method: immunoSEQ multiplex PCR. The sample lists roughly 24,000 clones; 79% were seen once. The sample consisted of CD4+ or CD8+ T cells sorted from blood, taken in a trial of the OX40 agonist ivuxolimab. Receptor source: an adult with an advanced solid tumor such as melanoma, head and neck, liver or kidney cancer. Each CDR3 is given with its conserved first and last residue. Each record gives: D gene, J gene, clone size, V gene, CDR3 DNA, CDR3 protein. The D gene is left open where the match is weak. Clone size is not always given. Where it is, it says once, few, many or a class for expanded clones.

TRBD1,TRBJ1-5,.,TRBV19,TGTGCCAGTAGTAGGGGACAGGGGTTAGGTCAGCCCCAGCATTTT,CASSRGQGLGQPQHF
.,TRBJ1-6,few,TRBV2,TGTGCCAGCAGTGGGACTGATCGGGATCCCCTCCACTTT,CASSGTDRDPLHF
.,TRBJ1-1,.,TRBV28,TGTGCCAGCAATGAGGTAAGCGGCACTGAAGCTTTCTTT,CASNEVSGTEAFF
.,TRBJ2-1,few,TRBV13,TGTGCCAGCAGCCCCCCAGGGAATGAGCAGTTCTTC,CASSPPGNEQFF
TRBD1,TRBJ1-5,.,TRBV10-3,TGTGCCATTTCCCCGGGGACAGGAGGTTATAGCAATCAGCCCCAGCATTTT,CAISPGTGGYSNQPQHF
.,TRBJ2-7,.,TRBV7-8,TGTGCCAGCAGCTTAGTGACAGGCTCCTACGAGCAGTACTTC,CASSLVTGSYEQYF
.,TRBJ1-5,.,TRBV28,TGTGCCAGCTCTTGGATAGGCAATCAGCCCCAGCATTTT,CASSWIGNQPQHF
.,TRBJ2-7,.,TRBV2,TGTGCCAGCAGTGAAGCGGGTCAATCCTACGAGCAGTACTTC,CASSEAGQSYEQYF
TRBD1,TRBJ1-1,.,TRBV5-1,TGCGCCAGCAGCTCGGACAGGGGTGGCACTGAAGCTTTCTTT,CASSSDRGGTEAFF
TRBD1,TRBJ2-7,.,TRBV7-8,TGTGCCAGCAGCTTCTGGGGACAGGGGTCCTACGAGCAGTACTTC,CASSFWGQGSYEQYF
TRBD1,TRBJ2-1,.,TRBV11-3,TGTGCCAGCAGCCCCCCAGGGGGTTACAATGAGCAGTTCTTC,CASSPPGGYNEQFF
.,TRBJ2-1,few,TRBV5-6,TGTGCCAGCAGCTTAATAGCCGGTAGCTCCTACAATGAGCAGTTCTTC,CASSLIAGSSYNEQFF
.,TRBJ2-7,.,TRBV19,TGTGCCAGTAGTTATGGGTCTACCTACGAGCAGTACTTC,CASSYGSTYEQYF
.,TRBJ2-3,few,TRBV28,TGTGCCAGCAGTTATCGGGGAGATACGCAGTATTTT,CASSYRGDTQYF
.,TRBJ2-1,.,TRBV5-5,TGTGCCAGCAGCTCTGGACACCCCTACAATGAGCAGTTCTTC,CASSSGHPYNEQFF
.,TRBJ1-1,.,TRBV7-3,TGTGCCAGCAGCTTAGAATCCATCACTGAAGCTTTCTTT,CASSLESITEAFF
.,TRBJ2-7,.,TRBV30,TGTGCCTGGAGTGAAGGGGGCGAGCAGTACTTC,CAWSEGGEQYF
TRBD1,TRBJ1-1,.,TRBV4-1,TGCGCCAGCAGCCAAAGAGGCAGACAGGGGGGCCCGAACACTGAAGCTTTCTTT,CASSQRGRQGGPNTEAFF
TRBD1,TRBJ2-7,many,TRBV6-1,TGTGCCAGCAGTGAAGAAGGGACAGGCCCCTACGAGCAGTACTTC,CASSEEGTGPYEQYF
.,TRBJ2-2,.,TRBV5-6,TGTGCCAGCAGCTCGACTGTCACCGGGGAGCTGTTTTTT,CASSSTVTGELFF
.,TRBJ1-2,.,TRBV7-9,TGTGCCAGCAGCTTAGACCCCTATGGCTACACCTTC,CASSLDPYGYTF
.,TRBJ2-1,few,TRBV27,TGTGCCAGCAGTACACTTTTGGGGCCCGGGGATGAGCAGTTCTTC,CASSTLLGPGDEQFF
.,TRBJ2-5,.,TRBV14,TGTGCCAGCAGCCTGATAGCTCAAGAGACCCAGTACTTC,CASSLIAQETQYF
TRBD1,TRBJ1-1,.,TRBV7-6,TGTGCCAGCAGCGAAATTTGGGGACAGACTATTGAAGCTTTCTTT,CASSEIWGQTIEAFF
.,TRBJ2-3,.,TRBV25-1,TGTGCCAGCGAATTCGGGAGCGACACAGATACGCAGTATTTT,CASEFGSDTDTQYF
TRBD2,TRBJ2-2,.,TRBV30,TGTGCCTGGAGTGTGATGGGACTAGCAGCCGGGGAGCTGTTTTTT,CAWSVMGLAAGELFF
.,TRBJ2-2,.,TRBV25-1,TGTGCCAGCAGTGGAGGGAGTCACACCGGGGAGCTGTTTTTT,CASSGGSHTGELFF
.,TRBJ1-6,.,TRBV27,TGTGCCAGCAGTTTAGGCAGTTCACCCCTCCACTTT,CASSLGSSPLHF
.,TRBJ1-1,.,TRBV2,TGTGCCAGCAGCTTCGCTAGGGGTACTGAAGCTTTCTTT,CASSFARGTEAFF
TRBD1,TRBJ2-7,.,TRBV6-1,TGTGCCAGCAGTGAGGCCCCTGGGACAGGCTACGAGCAGTACTTC,CASSEAPGTGYEQYF
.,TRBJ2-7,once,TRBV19,TGTGCCAGTAGTATTGAACAGGGAGGGAGCTACGAGCAGTACTTC,CASSIEQGGSYEQYF
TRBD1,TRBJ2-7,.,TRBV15,TGTGCCACCAGCAGCACCCAGTCCGGGACAGGGTCCTACGAGCAGTACTTC,CATSSTQSGTGSYEQYF
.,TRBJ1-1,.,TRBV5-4,TGTGCCAGCAGCTCCCTAGGGTTTGGGTTACTTTACACTGAAGCTTTCTTT,CASSSLGFGLLYTEAFF
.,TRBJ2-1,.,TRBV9,TGTGCCAGCAGCGTAGGGGCGGCGACGGTTGGTGAGCAGTTCTTC,CASSVGAATVGEQFF
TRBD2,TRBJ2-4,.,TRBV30,TGTGCCTGGAGTGTACTGGCGGGAGACGAGGACATTCAGTACTTC,CAWSVLAGDEDIQYF
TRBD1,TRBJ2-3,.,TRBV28,TGTGCCAGCACCAACGGGGACAGGCAGTATTTT,CASTNGDRQYF
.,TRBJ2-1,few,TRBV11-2,TGTGCCAGCAGCTCCCCTTGGACGTACAATGAGCAGTTCTTC,CASSSPWTYNEQFF
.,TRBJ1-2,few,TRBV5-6,TGTGCCAGCAGGGGCTGGGGGGGCTACACCTTC,CASRGWGGYTF
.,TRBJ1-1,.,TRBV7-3,TGTGCCAGCAGCCCCGTCGGGGGGGTGATCACTGAAGCTTTCTTT,CASSPVGGVITEAFF
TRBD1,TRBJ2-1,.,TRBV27,TGTGCCAGCAGTTTATGGGGACAGTCAGGCAATGAGCAGTTCTTC,CASSLWGQSGNEQFF